These 24 T cell receptor beta chains originate from one sample sequenced in a study of blood T cell repertoires in COVID-19. Profiling relied on immunoSEQ multiplex PCR, and the TCRdb table lists in-frame clones only, not all of them. This table holds 200,000 to 250,000 clones, 80% to 85% found once. Input material: peripheral blood. The receptors come from a woman of 80 years or more with COVID-19, enrolled during active disease.

The chain has TRBV29-1 and TRBJ1-2; a possible D gene is TRBD1 (6 bases). Germline loops: CDR1 SQVTM, CDR2 ANQGSEA. The V end lost 4 bases, the J end lost 7 bases, and 16 bases lay between the germline ends. This CDR3 comprises 13 residues. For the CDR3, the DNA is TGCAGCGTTGCCCTACAGGGTGGGGTTGGCTACACCTTC. This codes for CSVALQGGVGYTF.

This clone was found many times. The chain combines TRBV23-1 with TRBJ1-1; maybe TRBD1 (6 bases). TRBV23-1 is filed as an ORF, its function uncertain. V lost 0 bases, J lost 1 base, and 12 bases lay in between. The CDR3 is 16 amino acids. The CDR3 nucleotides read TGCGCCAGCAGTCAATCGACGGGGGGCCCGAACACTGAAGCTTTCTTT. Encoded protein: CASSQSTGGPNTEAFF.

In its sample, this clone was seen a few times. V usage is TRBV15 and J usage is TRBJ1-1; D is uncertain. Trimming removed 3 bases at V and 3 bases at J, with 8 bases between. Germline V gene lookup returns CDR1 LNHNV and CDR2 YYDKDF (reference sequence). CDR3 length equals 13 residues. The CDR3 protein is CATSSGRYTEAFF. CDR3 in DNA: TGTGCCACCAGCAGCGGCAGGTACACTGAAGCTTTCTTT. The variable domain in full, completed from reference TRBV15 and TRBJ1-1, reads DAMVIQNPRYQVTQFGKPVTLSCSQTLNHNVMYWYQQKSSQAPKLLFHYYDKDFNNEADTPDNFQSRRPNTSFCFLDIRSPGLGDTAMYLCATSSGRYTEAFFGQGTRLTVV.

The chain is built from TRBV18 and TRBJ1-6; 8 nucleotides agree with TRBD1. V shed 6 bases and J 7 bases; nucleotides not matched to a gene: 5. CDR3 length: 14 residues. CDR1 and CDR2 from the germline V gene are KGHSH and LQKENI. CDR3 loop: CASSKDRANSPLHF. The CDR3 nucleotides read TGTGCCAGCTCGAAGGACAGGGCGAATTCACCCCTCCACTTT.

This clone was picked up one time. The chain recombines TRBV28 with TRBJ2-7; D ambiguous. Germline lookup yields CDR1 MDHEN and CDR2 SYDVKM. V was trimmed by 2 bases and J by 0 bases, leaving 5 bases between them. The CDR3 covers 13 residues. CDR3 sequence: CASSLPFSYEQYF. The CDR3 nucleotides are TGTGCCAGCAGTTTACCTTTCTCCTACGAGCAGTACTTC.

The chain carries TRBV3-1 (or the pseudogene TRBV3-2) and TRBJ2-1, with 10 nucleotides matching TRBD2. Losses at the gene ends were 5 bases for V and 9 bases for J; bases not matched to a gene: 7. The CDR3 is 14 residues long. Germline V gene sequence: CDR1 LGHDT, CDR2 YNNKEL (reference sequence). CDR3 loop: CASSTSGVASEQFF. DNA for the CDR3: TGTGCCAGCAGCACTAGCGGGGTCGCGAGTGAGCAGTTCTTC.

In the case of this clone: The sample holds other DNA sequences that translate to the same CDR3. CDR3 residues: CASSQRSGYEQYF. CDR3 nucleotides: TGCGCCAGCAGCCAAAGATCGGGCTACGAGCAGTACTTC. The chain joins TRBV4-1 to TRBJ2-7; D gene uncertain. CDR1 is MGHRA and CDR2 is YSYEKL in the germline V gene. The CDR3 runs 13 residues. Between the trimmed V and J ends, which lost 2 bases and 3 bases, there was a span of 8 bases.

J is TRBJ1-5 and V is TRBV28, with D possibly being TRBD1 (5 bases). Trimming cost V 5 bases and J 11 bases, with 16 bases left between them. This CDR3 is 13 amino acids long. CDR1 and CDR2 from the germline V gene are MDHEN and SYDVKM. Here the CDR3 DNA reads TGTGCCAGCAGTCGGGGGGGAAAAGGGACCCAGCATTTT. The encoded protein is CASSRGGKGTQHF.

Here the CDR3 reads CASSQDSGSTDTQYF. DNA of the CDR3: TGCGCCAGCAGCCAAGATAGCGGGAGCACAGATACGCAGTATTTT. V and J are TRBV4-1 and TRBJ2-3; TRBD2 agrees at 7 bases. V was pared by 0 bases and J by 0 bases, with 0 bases of the junction left unmatched. Germline V gene data show CDR1 as MGHRA and CDR2 as YSYEKL. The CDR3 runs 15 residues.

The chain has TRBV2 and TRBJ1-6, with 10 bases fitting TRBD1. V shed 7 bases, J shed 7 bases, and the junction held 1 base outside the gene matches. Germline CDR1 SNHLY, CDR2 FYNNEI. CDR3 length: 13 amino acids. CDR3 bases: TGTGCCAGCATGGGACAGGGGAATTCACCCCTCCACTTT. This codes for CASMGQGNSPLHF.

In DNA form, the CDR3 reads TGCGCCAGCAGCCATCTTACGGGGGATTTTACAGTCGGGGAGCTGTTTTTT. Translated: CASSHLTGDFTVGELFF. The chain employs TRBV4-1 and TRBJ2-2, with D possibly being TRBD2 (6 bases). This CDR3 comprises 17 residues. Germline CDR1 reads MGHRA; CDR2 reads YSYEKL. With 3 bases removed from V and 7 bases from J, the gap between germline ends came to 21 bases.

This clone was detected a few times. V is TRBV30 and J is TRBJ1-1; tentative D call: TRBD1 (5 bases). Looked up from germline, CDR1 is GTSNPN and CDR2 is SVGIG (reference sequence). This CDR3 is built from 12 residues. The V end lost 4 bases, the J end lost 8 bases, and 14 bases lay between the germline ends. CDR3: CAWIRIRVEAFF. CDR3 coding DNA: TGTGCCTGGATACGCATCAGGGTAGAAGCTTTCTTT.

The rearrangement uses TRBV7-9 and TRBJ2-4; 7 nucleotides match TRBD1. The V and J ends lost 5 bases and 0 bases, in that order; junction bases with no gene match: 4. From germline, CDR1 is SEHNR and CDR2 FQNEAQ (reference sequence). The CDR3 consists of 15 residues. Written as DNA, the CDR3 is TGTGCCAGCAGCCCCCCAGGGGGAGCCAAAAACATTCAGTACTTC. Its translation is CASSPPGGAKNIQYF.

J is TRBJ2-3 and V is TRBV19, with D perhaps matching TRBD2 (6 bases). V was trimmed by 11 bases and J by 1 base, leaving 16 bases between them. CDR3 length: 14 residues. Germline CDR1 reads LNHDA; CDR2 reads SQIVND (reference sequence). The CDR3 is CASSNGGGTDTQYF. The CDR3 DNA follows: TGTGCCTCGAGCAACGGGGGAGGCACAGATACGCAGTATTTT.

V gene TRBV15 combines with J gene TRBJ1-6, with 7 bases lining up with TRBD1. This CDR3 has 16 amino acids. CDR1 and CDR2 (germline): LNHNV, YYDKDF (reference sequence). Germline trimming cut 2 bases from V and 5 bases from J; bases unmatched to any gene: 6. The CDR3 loop reads CATSRIPGQNNSPLHF. The CDR3, as DNA: TGTGCCACCAGCAGAATTCCGGGACAGAATAATTCACCCCTCCACTTT.

V gene TRBV5-1 combines with J gene TRBJ2-3; 10 nucleotides match TRBD2. Losses at the gene ends were 4 bases for V and 5 bases for J; bases not matched to a gene: 10. Germline lookup yields CDR1 SGHRS and CDR2 YFSETQ. The CDR3 runs 16 residues. Here the CDR3 DNA reads TGCGCCAGCAGCCCACCTAGCGGGAGTGGCGAAGATACGCAGTATTTT. Encoded protein: CASSPPSGSGEDTQYF. The whole variable domain, remainder taken from reference TRBV5-1 and TRBJ2-3, is KAGVTQTPRYLIKTRGQQVTLSCSPISGHRSVSWYQQTPGQGLQFLFEYFSETQRNKGNFPGRFSGRQFSNSRSEMNVSTLELGDSALYLCASSPPSGSGEDTQYFGPGTRLTVL.

V gene TRBV2 combines with J gene TRBJ2-5; a weak D match, TRBD2 (6 bases). The CDR3 is 13 amino acids. Germline assignment: CDR1 SNHLY and CDR2 FYNNEI. V lost 10 bases, J lost 4 bases, and 16 bases lay in between. The CDR3 region has the DNA TGTGCCACGCCGGGCGGGGCCGGAGAGACCCAGTACTTC. Translation: CATPGGAGETQYF.

The chain recombines TRBV6-6 with TRBJ1-1, with TRBD1 as a possible D gene (5 bases). The CDR3 is 14 residues long. The germline V and J ends were trimmed by 0 bases and 6 bases, with 11 bases remaining between them. Germline CDR1 MNHNY, CDR2 SVGAGI (reference sequence). CDR3 bases: TGTGCCAGCAGTTACTCGAGACAGCCGCCTGAAGCTTTCTTT. Translated, it gives CASSYSRQPPEAFF.

The chain combines TRBV7-2 with TRBJ2-5; 14 nucleotides line up with TRBD2. This CDR3 spans 18 amino acids. The junction had 10 bases not matched to a gene; V was cut back by 3 bases and J by 4 bases. Germline CDR1 is SGHTA and CDR2 is FQGNSA. The CDR3 DNA is TGTGCCAGCAGCTTCGAAAGACTAGCGGGGGGGCGTGGAGAGACCCAGTACTTC. Amino acids: CASSFERLAGGRGETQYF.

The chain uses TRBV28 and TRBJ1-2, with TRBD1 matching over 7 bases. Trimming at V came to 6 bases and at J to 2 bases, leaving 3 bases not matched to a gene. This CDR3 spans 13 amino acids. In germline, CDR1 is MDHEN, CDR2 SYDVKM. The CDR3 loop is CASREGANYGYTF. CDR3 DNA sequence: TGTGCCAGCAGGGAGGGGGCGAACTATGGCTACACCTTC.

V and J are TRBV5-1 and TRBJ1-4; perhaps TRBD1 as D (6 bases). The germline CDR1 and CDR2 sequences are SGHRS and YFSETQ. Trimming took 4 bases from V and 2 from J, leaving 18 bases between them. This CDR3 has 17 residues. The CDR3 here is CASSRSWGQATNEKLFF. CDR3 DNA: TGCGCCAGCAGCCGATCTTGGGGGCAGGCGACTAATGAAAAACTGTTTTTT.

This clone occurred once. The chain joins TRBV9 to TRBJ2-7, with D maybe TRBD2 (6 bases). From germline, CDR1 is SGDLS and CDR2 YYNGEE. V was trimmed by 3 bases and J by 4 bases, leaving 20 bases between them. This CDR3 has 16 residues. DNA for the CDR3: TGTGCCAGCAGCGGGGGACTTCAGGTGGAGTTTTACGAGCAGTACTTC. Encoded protein: CASSGGLQVEFYEQYF.

The V call is TRBV5-1, the J call TRBJ2-5; 8 positions match TRBD2. The V and J ends lost 4 bases and 9 bases, in that order; junction bases with no gene match: 17. This CDR3 has 16 residues. CDR1 and CDR2 from the germline V gene are SGHRS and YFSETQ. The CDR3 loop is CASSGTGLGAERAQYF. CDR3 bases: TGCGCCAGCAGCGGTACGGGACTAGGGGCAGAAAGGGCCCAGTACTTC.

The chain has TRBV11-2 and TRBJ2-2, with D possibly TRBD2 on 6 matching bases. Trimming removed 4 bases at V and 5 bases at J, with 8 bases between. The CDR3 loop spans 13 amino acids. Per germline, CDR1 SGHAT and CDR2 FQNNGV. The CDR3 bases are TGTGCCAGCAGCTATGCGGGGACCGGGGAGCTGTTTTTT. This encodes CASSYAGTGELFF.